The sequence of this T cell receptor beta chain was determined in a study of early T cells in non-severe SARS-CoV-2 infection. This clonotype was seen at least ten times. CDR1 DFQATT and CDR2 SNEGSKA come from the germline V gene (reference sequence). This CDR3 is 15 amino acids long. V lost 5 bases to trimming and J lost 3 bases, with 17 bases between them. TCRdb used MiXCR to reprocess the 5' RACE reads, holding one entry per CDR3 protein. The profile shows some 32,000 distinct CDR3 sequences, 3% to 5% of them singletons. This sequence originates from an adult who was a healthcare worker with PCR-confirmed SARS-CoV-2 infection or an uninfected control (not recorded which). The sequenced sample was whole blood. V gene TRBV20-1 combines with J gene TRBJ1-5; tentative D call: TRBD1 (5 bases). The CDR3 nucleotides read TGCAGTGCTGGGGGGAGGCTGCCGAACAATCAGCCCCAGCATTTT. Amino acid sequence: CSAGGRLPNNQPQHF.